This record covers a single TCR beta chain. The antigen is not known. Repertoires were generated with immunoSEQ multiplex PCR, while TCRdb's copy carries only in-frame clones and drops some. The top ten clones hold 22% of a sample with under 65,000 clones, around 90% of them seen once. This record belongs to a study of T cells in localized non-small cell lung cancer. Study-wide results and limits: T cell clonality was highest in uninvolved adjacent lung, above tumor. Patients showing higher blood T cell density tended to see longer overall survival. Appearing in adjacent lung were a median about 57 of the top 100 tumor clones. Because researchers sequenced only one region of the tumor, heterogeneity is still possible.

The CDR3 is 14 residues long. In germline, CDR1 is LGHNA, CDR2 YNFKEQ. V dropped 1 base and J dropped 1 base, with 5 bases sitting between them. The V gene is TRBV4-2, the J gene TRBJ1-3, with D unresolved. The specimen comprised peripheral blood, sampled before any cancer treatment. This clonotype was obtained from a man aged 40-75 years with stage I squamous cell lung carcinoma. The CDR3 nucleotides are TGTGCCAGCAGCCAAGTCGGGTCTGGAAACACCATATATTTT. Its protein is CASSQVGSGNTIYF.